A selection of T cell receptor beta chains follows, all from one sample in a study of graft-versus-host responses after intestinal transplantation. These receptors' antigens are unknown. Measured with immunoSEQ multiplex PCR; TCRdb has only the in-frame clones, and not every one. The table lists roughly 120,000 clones, around 92% of them singletons. Here the sequenced sample was unstimulated CD8+ T cells sorted from spleen or lymph node cells, taken before transplant. These TCRs come from a human donor who was the organ donor for an intestinal transplant. The CDR3 runs from the conserved cysteine through the conserved F or W. D genes are given only for firm matches.

v_call: TRBV27
d_call: TRBD1
j_call: TRBJ2-7
cdr3_aa: CASSLTGASSYEQYF
cdr3_nt: TGTGCCAGCAGTTTGACAGGGGCAAGCTCCTACGAGCAGTACTTC

v_call: TRBV2
d_call: NA
j_call: TRBJ2-1
cdr3_aa: CASSVGGNSYNEQFF
cdr3_nt: TGTGCCAGCAGTGTCGGCGGGAACTCCTACAATGAGCAGTTCTTC

v_call: TRBV21-1
d_call: NA
j_call: TRBJ1-5
cdr3_aa: CASSKVIDRGNQPQHF
cdr3_nt: TGTGCCAGCAGCAAAGTAATTGACAGGGGCAATCAGCCCCAGCATTTT

v_call: TRBV28
d_call: TRBD1
j_call: TRBJ2-3
cdr3_aa: CASSFIAQGERTDTQYF
cdr3_nt: TGTGCCAGCAGTTTCATAGCACAGGGGGAACGCACAGATACGCAGTATTTT

v_call: TRBV4-3
d_call: NA
j_call: TRBJ1-2
cdr3_aa: CASSLTPIYGYTF
cdr3_nt: TGCGCCAGCAGCCTAACCCCCATCTATGGCTACACCTTC

v_call: TRBV4-1
d_call: NA
j_call: TRBJ2-5
cdr3_aa: CASSQGVSTSSETQYF
cdr3_nt: TGCGCCAGCAGCCAAGGGGTTTCGACGAGTTCGGAGACCCAGTACTTC

v_call: TRBV7-3
d_call: TRBD2
j_call: TRBJ2-1
cdr3_aa: CASRAIGGRKVPSSYNEQFF
cdr3_nt: TGTGCCAGCAGAGCTATTGGCGGGAGAAAGGTCCCCTCCTCCTACAATGAGCAGTTCTTC

v_call: TRBV7-9
d_call: NA
j_call: TRBJ1-5
cdr3_aa: CASSLGGGNQPQHF
cdr3_nt: TGTGCCAGCAGCTTAGGAGGGGGCAATCAGCCCCAGCATTTT

v_call: TRBV28
d_call: NA
j_call: TRBJ2-4
cdr3_aa: CASSFLPQLAKNIQYF
cdr3_nt: TGTGCCAGCAGTTTCCTCCCGCAACTAGCCAAAAACATTCAGTACTTC

v_call: TRBV28
d_call: NA
j_call: TRBJ2-1
cdr3_aa: CASSLRGSYSSYNEQFF
cdr3_nt: TGTGCCAGCAGTTTACGGGGGAGTTATAGCTCCTACAATGAGCAGTTCTTC

v_call: TRBV9
d_call: NA
j_call: TRBJ1-2
cdr3_aa: CASSVDGYGYTF
cdr3_nt: TGTGCCAGCAGCGTGGATGGCTATGGCTACACCTTC

v_call: TRBV6-1
d_call: TRBD1
j_call: TRBJ1-3
cdr3_aa: CASSGPPPRGWSGNTIYF
cdr3_nt: TGTGCCAGCAGTGGACCACCGCCCAGGGGGTGGTCTGGAAACACCATATATTTT

v_call: TRBV29-1
d_call: NA
j_call: TRBJ2-1
cdr3_aa: CSVEGAGAYNEQFF
cdr3_nt: TGCAGCGTTGAAGGGGCCGGGGCCTACAATGAGCAGTTCTTC

v_call: TRBV5-6
d_call: TRBD1
j_call: TRBJ1-2
cdr3_aa: CASSLGQGWGYGYTF
cdr3_nt: TGTGCCAGCAGCTTGGGACAGGGATGGGGTTACGGCTACACCTTC

v_call: TRBV27
d_call: NA
j_call: TRBJ1-2
cdr3_aa: CASSFMGTYGYTF
cdr3_nt: TGTGCCAGCAGTTTCATGGGTACCTATGGCTACACCTTC

v_call: TRBV9
d_call: NA
j_call: TRBJ2-1
cdr3_aa: CASSVEWVGEQFF
cdr3_nt: TGTGCCAGCAGCGTAGAGTGGGTCGGAGAGCAGTTCTTC

v_call: TRBV6-5
d_call: NA
j_call: TRBJ1-1
cdr3_aa: CASSNPGAEAFF
cdr3_nt: TGTGCCAGCAGTAATCCGGGAGCCGAAGCTTTCTTT

v_call: TRBV27
d_call: TRBD2
j_call: TRBJ2-1
cdr3_aa: CASSLTSGREQFF
cdr3_nt: TGTGCCAGCAGTTTGACTAGCGGGAGGGAGCAGTTCTTC

v_call: TRBV27
d_call: NA
j_call: TRBJ2-1
cdr3_aa: CASSLSGPYNEQFF
cdr3_nt: TGTGCCAGCAGTTTATCTGGCCCATACAATGAGCAGTTCTTC

v_call: TRBV27
d_call: NA
j_call: TRBJ2-1
cdr3_aa: CASSLGGAINEQFF
cdr3_nt: TGTGCCAGCAGTTTAGGGGGGGCGATCAATGAGCAGTTCTTC

v_call: TRBV7-8
d_call: NA
j_call: TRBJ1-2
cdr3_aa: CASSLGDRGGDYGYTF
cdr3_nt: TGTGCCAGCAGCTTAGGTGATCGCGGGGGTGACTATGGCTACACCTTC

v_call: TRBV27
d_call: TRBD2
j_call: TRBJ2-7
cdr3_aa: CASSQGLAGLHEQYF
cdr3_nt: TGTGCCAGCAGCCAGGGACTAGCGGGACTCCACGAGCAGTACTTC

v_call: TRBV6-5
d_call: NA
j_call: TRBJ2-7
cdr3_aa: CASSYPYYEQYF
cdr3_nt: TGTGCCAGCAGTTACCCGTACTACGAGCAGTACTTC

v_call: TRBV6-5
d_call: NA
j_call: TRBJ2-2
cdr3_aa: CASSLREAGELFF
cdr3_nt: TGTGCCAGCAGTCTGAGGGAGGCCGGGGAGCTGTTTTTT

v_call: TRBV27
d_call: NA
j_call: TRBJ1-2
cdr3_aa: CASSSGTAYGYTF
cdr3_nt: TGTGCCAGCAGTTCCGGGACCGCCTATGGCTACACCTTC

v_call: TRBV11-2
d_call: NA
j_call: TRBJ2-7
cdr3_aa: CASSLRLDGLYEQYF
cdr3_nt: TGTGCCAGCAGCTTACGACTAGACGGGCTCTACGAGCAGTACTTC